The sequence of this TCR beta chain was determined in a study of regulatory T cells in long-lasting Graves disease. The time point denotes: newly diagnosed GD, antithyroid drugs for less than 3 months. Generation of the TCR library employed RNA extracted from PBMCs. Construction of TCR beta libraries relied on iRepertoire HTBI primers and on Arm-PCR targeting CDR3 regions. TCRdb reprocessed the multiplex PCR reads via MiXCR and lists one record per CDR3 protein. Of over 500,000 distinct CDR3 sequences listed, approximately 15% are singletons. This clonotype appeared many times. Its target is unknown. General observations from the study: Few sampled subjects may have lowered accuracy. Persistent disease was associated with favored TRBV28 usage and with favored use of TRBJ1-2 and TRBJ2-5.

V was cut by 6 bases and J by 8 bases, with 13 bases left in between. The germline CDR1 and CDR2 sequences are MDHEN and SYDVKM. This CDR3 has 13 amino acids. The same data also contributed to another study, on T cells in Graves' hyperthyroidism and ophthalmopathy. That paper adds: The HTBI set primed first-round TCR CDR3 RT-PCR.

This TCR was sampled from a woman in her twenties or thirties with Graves disease. The chain has TRBV28 and TRBJ1-4; D perhaps matches TRBD1 (5 bases). Sequenced material: peripheral blood mononuclear cells (PBMCs), taken at new diagnosis, from a patient treated with antithyroid drugs. The DNA of the CDR3 is TGTGCCAGCAGAAGGGACCTAAGCGAAAAACTGTTTTTT. Protein product: CASRRDLSEKLFF.